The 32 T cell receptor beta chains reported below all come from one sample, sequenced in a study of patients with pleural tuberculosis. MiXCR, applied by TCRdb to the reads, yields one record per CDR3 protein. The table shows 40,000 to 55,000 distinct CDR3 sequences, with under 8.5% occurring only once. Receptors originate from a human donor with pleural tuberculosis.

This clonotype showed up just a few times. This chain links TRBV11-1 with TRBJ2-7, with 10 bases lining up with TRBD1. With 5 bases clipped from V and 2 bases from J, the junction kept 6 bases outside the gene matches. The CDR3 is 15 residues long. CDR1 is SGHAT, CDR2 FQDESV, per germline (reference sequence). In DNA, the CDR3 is TGTGCCAGCAGCCCGGAGGGACAGGGGACCTACGAGCAGTACTTC. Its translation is CASSPEGQGTYEQYF.

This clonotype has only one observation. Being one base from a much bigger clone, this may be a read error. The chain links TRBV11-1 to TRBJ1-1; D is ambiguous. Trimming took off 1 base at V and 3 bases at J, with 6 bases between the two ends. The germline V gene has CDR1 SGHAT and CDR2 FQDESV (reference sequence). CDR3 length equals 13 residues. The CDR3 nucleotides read TGTGCCAGCAGCTTAGGGCGTCACACTGAAGCTTTCTTT. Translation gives CASSLGRHTEAFF. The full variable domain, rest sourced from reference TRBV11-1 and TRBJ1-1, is EAEVAQSPRYKITEKSQAVAFWCDPISGHATLYWYRQILGQGPELLVQFQDESVVDDSQLPKDRFSAERLKGVDSTLKIQPAELGDSAMYLCASSLGRHTEAFFGQGTRLTVV.

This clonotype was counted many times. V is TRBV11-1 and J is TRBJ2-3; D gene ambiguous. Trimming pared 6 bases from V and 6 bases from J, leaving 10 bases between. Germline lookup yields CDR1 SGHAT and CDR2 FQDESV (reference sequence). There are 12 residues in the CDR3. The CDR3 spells CASSYMGDTQYF. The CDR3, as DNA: TGTGCCAGCAGTTACATGGGGGATACGCAGTATTTT.

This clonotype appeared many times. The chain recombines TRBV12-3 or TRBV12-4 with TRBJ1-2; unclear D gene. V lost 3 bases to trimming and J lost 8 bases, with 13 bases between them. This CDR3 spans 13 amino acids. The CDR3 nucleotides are TGTGCCAGCAGTTTGGCACCGAATAAAGGCTACACCTTC. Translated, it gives CASSLAPNKGYTF.

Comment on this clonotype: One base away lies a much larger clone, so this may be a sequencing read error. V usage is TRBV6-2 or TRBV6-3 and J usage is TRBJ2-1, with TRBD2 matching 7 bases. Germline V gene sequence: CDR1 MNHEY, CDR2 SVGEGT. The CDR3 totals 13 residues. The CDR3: CASSWDYNNERFF. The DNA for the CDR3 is TGTGCCAGCAGTTGGGACTATAACAATGAGCGGTTCTTC.

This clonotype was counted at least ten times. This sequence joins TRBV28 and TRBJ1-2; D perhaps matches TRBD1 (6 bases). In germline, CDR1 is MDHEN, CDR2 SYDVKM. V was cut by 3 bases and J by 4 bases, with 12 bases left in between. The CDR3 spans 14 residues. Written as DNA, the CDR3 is TGTGCCAGCAGTTTGGGGGCGAGAGTCTATGGCTACACCTTC. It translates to CASSLGARVYGYTF.

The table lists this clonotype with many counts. The CDR3 DNA reads TGTGCCAGCAGTCCCGCTTCGGAGGTAACGGAAGCTTTCTTT. Its protein product is CASSPASEVTEAFF. V and J are TRBV28 and TRBJ1-1; D not resolved. The CDR3 extends over 14 amino acids. The ends were cut back, 5 bases at V and 8 bases at J, with 18 bases in the middle. Germline CDR1 is MDHEN and CDR2 is SYDVKM.

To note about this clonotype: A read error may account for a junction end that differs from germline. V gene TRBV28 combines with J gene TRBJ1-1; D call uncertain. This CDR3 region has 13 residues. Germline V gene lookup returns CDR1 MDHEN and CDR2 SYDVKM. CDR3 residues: CASGLSLSTEAFF. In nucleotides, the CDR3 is TGTGCCAGCGGTTTATCTCTGAGCACTGAAGCTTTCTTT.

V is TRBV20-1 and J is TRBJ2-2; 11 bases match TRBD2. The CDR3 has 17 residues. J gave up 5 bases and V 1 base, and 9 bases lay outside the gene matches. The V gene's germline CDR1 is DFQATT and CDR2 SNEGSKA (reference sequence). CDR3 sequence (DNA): TGCAGTGCTAGAGCTGGACTAGCGGGCCGACCTACCGGGGAGCTGTTTTTT. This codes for CSARAGLAGRPTGELFF.

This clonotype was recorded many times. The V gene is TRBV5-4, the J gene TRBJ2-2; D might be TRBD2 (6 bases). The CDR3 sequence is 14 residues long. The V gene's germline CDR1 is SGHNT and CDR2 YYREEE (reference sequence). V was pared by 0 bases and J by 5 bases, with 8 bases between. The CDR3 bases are TGTGCCAGCAGCTTGGCGGGAGAGACCGGGGAGCTGTTTTTT. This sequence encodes CASSLAGETGELFF.

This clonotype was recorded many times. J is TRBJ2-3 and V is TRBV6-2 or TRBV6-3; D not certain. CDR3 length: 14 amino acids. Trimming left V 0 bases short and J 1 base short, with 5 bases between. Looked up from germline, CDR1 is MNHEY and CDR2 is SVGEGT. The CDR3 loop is CASSYSFGTDTQYF. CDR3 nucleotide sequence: TGTGCCAGCAGTTACTCGTTTGGCACAGATACGCAGTATTTT.

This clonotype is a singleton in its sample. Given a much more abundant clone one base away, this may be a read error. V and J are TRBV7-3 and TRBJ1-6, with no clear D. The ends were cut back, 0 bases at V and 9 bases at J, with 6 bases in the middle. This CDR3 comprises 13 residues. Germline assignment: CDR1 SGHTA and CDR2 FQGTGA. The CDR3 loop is CASSLTQSSPLHF. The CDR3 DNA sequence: TGTGCCAGCAGCTTAACCCAGAGTTCACCCCTCCACTTT.

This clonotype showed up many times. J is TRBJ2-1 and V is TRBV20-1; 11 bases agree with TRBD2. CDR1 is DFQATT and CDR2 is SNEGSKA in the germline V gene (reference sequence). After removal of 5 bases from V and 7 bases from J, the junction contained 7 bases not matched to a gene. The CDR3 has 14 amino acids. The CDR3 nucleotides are TGCAGTGCTGCGTTCAGGACTAGCGGGAATGAGCAGTTCTTC. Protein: CSAAFRTSGNEQFF.

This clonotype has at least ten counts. The CDR3 spells CASSLALSLLSTQYF. Here the CDR3 DNA reads TGTGCCAGCAGCTTAGCGCTTAGTTTGCTGAGTACGCAGTATTTT. The chain joins TRBV11-1 to TRBJ2-3; no clear D gene. Germline assignment: CDR1 SGHAT and CDR2 FQDESV (reference sequence). There are 15 residues in the CDR3. The V end lost 0 bases, the J end lost 8 bases, and 15 bases lay between the germline ends.

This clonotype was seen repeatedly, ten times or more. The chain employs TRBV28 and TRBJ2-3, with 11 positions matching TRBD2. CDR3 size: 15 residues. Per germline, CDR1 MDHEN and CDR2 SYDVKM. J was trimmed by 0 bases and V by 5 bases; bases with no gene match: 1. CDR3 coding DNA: TGTGCCAGCAGTAGGACTAGCGGGAGCACAGATACGCAGTATTTT. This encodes CASSRTSGSTDTQYF.

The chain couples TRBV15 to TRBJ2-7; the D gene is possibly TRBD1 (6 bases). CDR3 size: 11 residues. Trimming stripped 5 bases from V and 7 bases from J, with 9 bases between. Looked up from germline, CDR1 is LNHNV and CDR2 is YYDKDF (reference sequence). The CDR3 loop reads CATSLGAEQYF. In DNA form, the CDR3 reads TGTGCCACCAGCCTGGGGGCTGAGCAGTACTTC.

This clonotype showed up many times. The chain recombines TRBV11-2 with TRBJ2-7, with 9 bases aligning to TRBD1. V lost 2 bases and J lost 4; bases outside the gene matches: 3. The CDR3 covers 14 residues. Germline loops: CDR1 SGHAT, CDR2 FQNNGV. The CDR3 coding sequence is TGTGCCAGCAGCTTACGGACAGGGGCGTACGAGCAGTACGTC. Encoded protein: CASSLRTGAYEQYV.

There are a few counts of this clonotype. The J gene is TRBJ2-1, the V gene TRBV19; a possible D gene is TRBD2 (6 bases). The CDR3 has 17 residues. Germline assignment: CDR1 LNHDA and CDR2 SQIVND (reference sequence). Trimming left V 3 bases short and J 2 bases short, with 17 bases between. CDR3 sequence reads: CASSIAHGRGTYNEQFF. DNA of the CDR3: TGTGCCAGTAGTATCGCCCACGGGAGAGGGACCTACAATGAGCAGTTCTTC.

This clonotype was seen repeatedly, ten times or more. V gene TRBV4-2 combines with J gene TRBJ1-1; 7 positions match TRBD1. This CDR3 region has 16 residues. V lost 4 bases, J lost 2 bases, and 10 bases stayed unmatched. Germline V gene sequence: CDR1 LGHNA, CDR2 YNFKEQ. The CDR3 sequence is CASSLGDSRPNTEAFF. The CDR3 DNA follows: TGTGCCAGCAGCCTTGGGGACAGCCGCCCAAACACTGAAGCTTTCTTT.

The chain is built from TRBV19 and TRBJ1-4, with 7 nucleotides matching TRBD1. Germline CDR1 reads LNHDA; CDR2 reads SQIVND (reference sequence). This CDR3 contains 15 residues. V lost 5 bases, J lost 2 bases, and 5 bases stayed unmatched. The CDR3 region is CASSDQGGTNEKLFF. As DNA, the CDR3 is TGTGCCAGTAGTGACCAGGGGGGGACTAATGAAAAACTGTTTTTT.

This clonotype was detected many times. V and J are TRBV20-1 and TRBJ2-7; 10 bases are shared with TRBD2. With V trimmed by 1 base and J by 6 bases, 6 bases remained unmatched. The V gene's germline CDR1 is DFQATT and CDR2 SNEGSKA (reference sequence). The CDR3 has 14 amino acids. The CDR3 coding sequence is TGCAGTGCTAGAGCCACTAGCGGGACAGGCGAGCAGTACTTC. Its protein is CSARATSGTGEQYF.

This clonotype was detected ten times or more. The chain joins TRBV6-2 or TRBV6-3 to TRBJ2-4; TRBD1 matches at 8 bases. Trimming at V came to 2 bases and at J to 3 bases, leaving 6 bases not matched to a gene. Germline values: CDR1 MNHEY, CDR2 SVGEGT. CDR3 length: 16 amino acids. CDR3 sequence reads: CASSYPQTGDKNIQYF. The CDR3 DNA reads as TGTGCCAGCAGTTACCCCCAGACAGGGGACAAAAACATTCAGTACTTC.

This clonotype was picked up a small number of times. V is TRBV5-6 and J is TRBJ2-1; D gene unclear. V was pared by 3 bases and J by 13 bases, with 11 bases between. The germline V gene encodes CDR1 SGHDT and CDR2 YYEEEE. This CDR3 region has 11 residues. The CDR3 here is CASSSLGRQFF. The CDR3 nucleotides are TGTGCCAGCAGCTCCCTGGGCCGACAGTTCTTC.

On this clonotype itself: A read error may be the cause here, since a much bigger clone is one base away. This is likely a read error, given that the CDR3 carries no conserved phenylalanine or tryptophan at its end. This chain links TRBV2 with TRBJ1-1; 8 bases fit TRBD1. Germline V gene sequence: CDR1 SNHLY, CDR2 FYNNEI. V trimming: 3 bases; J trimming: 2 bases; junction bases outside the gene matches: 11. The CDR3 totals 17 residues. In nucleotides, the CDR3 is TGTGCCAGCAGTGAGCTCGTTGGGACAGGAGCTAACACTGAAGCTTTCTCT. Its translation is CASSELVGTGANTEAFS.

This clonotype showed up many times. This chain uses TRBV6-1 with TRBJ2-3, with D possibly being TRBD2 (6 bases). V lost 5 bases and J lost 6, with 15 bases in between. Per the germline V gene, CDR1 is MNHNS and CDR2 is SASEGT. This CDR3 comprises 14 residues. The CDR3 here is CASSPRTTADTQYF. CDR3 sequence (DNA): TGTGCCAGCAGTCCACGGACTACGGCGGATACGCAGTATTTT.

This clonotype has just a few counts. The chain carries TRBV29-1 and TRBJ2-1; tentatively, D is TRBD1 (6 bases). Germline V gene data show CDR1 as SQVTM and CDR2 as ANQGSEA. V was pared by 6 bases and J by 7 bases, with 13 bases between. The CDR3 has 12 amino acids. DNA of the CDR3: TGCAGCGTCTCTATCGGGACAAATGAGCAGTTCTTC. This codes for CSVSIGTNEQFF.

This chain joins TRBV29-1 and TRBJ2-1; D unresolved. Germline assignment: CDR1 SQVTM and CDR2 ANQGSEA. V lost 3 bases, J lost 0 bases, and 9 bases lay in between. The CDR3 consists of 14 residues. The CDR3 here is CSVDPANSYNEQFF. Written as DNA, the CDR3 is TGCAGCGTTGATCCCGCAAACTCCTACAATGAGCAGTTCTTC.

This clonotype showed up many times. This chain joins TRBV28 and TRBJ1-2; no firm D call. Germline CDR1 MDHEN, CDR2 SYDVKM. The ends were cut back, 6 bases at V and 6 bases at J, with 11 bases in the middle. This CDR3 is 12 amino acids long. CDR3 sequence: CASSFGGDGYTF. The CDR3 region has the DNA TGTGCCAGCAGCTTTGGCGGTGATGGCTACACCTTC.

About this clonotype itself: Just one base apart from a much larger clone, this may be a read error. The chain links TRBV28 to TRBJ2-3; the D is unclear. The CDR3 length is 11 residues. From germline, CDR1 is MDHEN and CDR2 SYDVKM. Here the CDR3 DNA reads TGTGCCAGCAGCAGTAGGGATACGCGGTATTTT. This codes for CASSSRDTRYF.

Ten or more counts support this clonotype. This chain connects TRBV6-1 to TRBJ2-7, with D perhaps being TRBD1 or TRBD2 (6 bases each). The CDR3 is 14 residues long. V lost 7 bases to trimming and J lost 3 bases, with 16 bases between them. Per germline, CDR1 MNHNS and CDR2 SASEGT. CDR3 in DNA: TGTGCCAGCACACAGGGAGGAGGTGTCTACGAGCAGTACTTC. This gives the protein CASTQGGGVYEQYF.

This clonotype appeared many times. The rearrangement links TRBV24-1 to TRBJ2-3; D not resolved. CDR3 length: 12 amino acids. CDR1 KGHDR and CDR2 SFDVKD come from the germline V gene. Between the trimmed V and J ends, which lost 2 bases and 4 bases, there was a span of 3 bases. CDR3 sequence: CATSDYADTQYF. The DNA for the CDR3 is TGTGCCACCAGTGATTACGCAGATACGCAGTATTTT.

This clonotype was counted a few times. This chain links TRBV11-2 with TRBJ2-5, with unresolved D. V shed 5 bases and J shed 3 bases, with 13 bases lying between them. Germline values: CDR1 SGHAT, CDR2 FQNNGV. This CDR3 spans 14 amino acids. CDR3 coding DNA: TGTGCCAGCAGCCGTTTTGACCGGGAAGAGACCCAGTACTTC. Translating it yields CASSRFDREETQYF.